This TCR beta chain was obtained from a study of T cell repertoires in cytomegalovirus infection (dated by TCRdb to the late 2010s). Describing the broader study: Alongside well-studied HLA-B-restricted epitopes, the peptide stimulations were aimed at recently identified HLA-C-restricted CMV epitopes, whose presentation resists viral immunomodulation. Because public TCR beta signatures pointed to carriage of CMV infection together with the matching HLA type, the HLA type of each donor mattered for the analysis. What the research found in general, with its limitations: The ex vivo response was dominated by HLA-C-restricted CMV-specific TCR beta clonotypes, which also provided the single most frequent clonotype in two of eight donors. In both this cohort and an independent roughly 330-donor cohort, the cumulative frequency of public TCR beta family members distinguished carriers of CMV infection plus the relevant HLA type.

Comments on this clonotype: What antigen it recognizes has not been identified. Base-call qualities are not available, and no considerably larger clone is one nucleotide away.

From the germline V gene, CDR1 is SNHLY and CDR2 is FYNNEI. The CDR3 contains 11 residues, cysteine and phenylalanine counted. The read is trimmed to its CDR3 DNA, 33 bases read in frame from base 1. The germline ends are 8 bases apart after V is trimmed by 8 bases and J by 3 bases. TCRdb names Illumina HiSeq 1500 as the instrument used. In TCRdb, the public reads were trimmed at Q25 with fastp and aligned with MiXCR, with productive beta chains retained. Rows are unified per CDR3 protein, each entry keeping the most common DNA and genes. This sample is represented by around 200,000 distinct CDR3 sequences; 35% to 40% of them were singletons. The top ten clonotypes cover approximately 60% of the sample. The sample's treatment or condition, from its label and the paper: in vitro stimulation with specific CMV peptide epitopes to enrich CMV-specific T cells.

The sequence was collected from a human donor in good health (CMV status not recorded). Some clones in this sample may be carry-over from other donors' samples. The chain employs TRBV2 and TRBJ2-7, with the D gene not clear enough to name. This sample comprised CD8+ T cells from cultured PBMCs, obtained from culture after CMV antigen stimulation. CDR3 region: CASWAHYEQYF. DNA sequence: TGTGCCAGCTGGGCGCACTACGAGCAGTACTTC.